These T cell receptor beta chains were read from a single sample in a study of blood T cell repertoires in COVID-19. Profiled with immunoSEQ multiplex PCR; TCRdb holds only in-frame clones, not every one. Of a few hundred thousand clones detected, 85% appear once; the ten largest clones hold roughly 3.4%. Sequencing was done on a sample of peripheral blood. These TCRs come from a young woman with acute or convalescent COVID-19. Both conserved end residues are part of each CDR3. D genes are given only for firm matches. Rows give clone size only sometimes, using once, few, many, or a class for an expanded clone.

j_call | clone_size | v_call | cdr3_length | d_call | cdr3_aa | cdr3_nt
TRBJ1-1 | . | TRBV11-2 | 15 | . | CASSSQGQTGAEAFF | TGTGCCAGCAGCTCCCAGGGACAAACCGGGGCTGAAGCTTTCTTT
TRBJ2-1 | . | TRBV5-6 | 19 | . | CASSPQSNLAMSSYNEQFF | TGTGCCAGCAGCCCACAATCTAACCTAGCTATGAGCTCCTACAATGAGCAGTTCTTC
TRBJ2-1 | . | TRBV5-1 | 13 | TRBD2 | CASSLIGEGEQFF | TGCGCCAGCAGCTTGATTGGGGAGGGAGAGCAGTTCTTC
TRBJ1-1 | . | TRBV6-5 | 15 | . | CASSYSRWRDTEAFF | TGTGCCAGCAGTTACTCCCGGTGGAGGGACACTGAAGCTTTCTTT
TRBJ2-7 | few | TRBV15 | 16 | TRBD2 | CATSRDLASGAYEQYF | TGTGCCACCAGCAGAGATCTGGCTAGCGGTGCCTACGAGCAGTACTTC
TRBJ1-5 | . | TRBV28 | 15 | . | CASSFGRASNQPQHF | TGTGCCAGCAGTTTCGGGAGGGCTAGCAATCAGCCCCAGCATTTT
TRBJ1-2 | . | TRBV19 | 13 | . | CASSIAANYGYTF | TGTGCCAGTAGTATTGCAGCGAACTATGGCTACACCTTC
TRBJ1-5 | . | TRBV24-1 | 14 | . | CATSDLNSNQPQHF | TGTGCCACCAGTGATTTAAACAGTAATCAGCCCCAGCATTTT
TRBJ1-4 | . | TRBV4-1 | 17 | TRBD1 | CASSQVTGGAANEKLFF | TGCGCCAGCAGCCAAGTGACAGGGGGTGCGGCTAATGAAAAACTGTTTTTT
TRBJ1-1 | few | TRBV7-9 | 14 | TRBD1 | CASSWTGANTEAFF | TGTGCCAGCAGCTGGACAGGGGCGAACACTGAAGCTTTCTTT
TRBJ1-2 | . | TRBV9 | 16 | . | CASSVDPADRHYGYTF | TGTGCCAGCAGCGTAGATCCAGCCGACAGGCACTATGGCTACACCTTC
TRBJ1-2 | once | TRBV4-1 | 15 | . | CASSQGAGTNYGYTF | TGCGCCAGCAGCCAAGGGGCAGGGACTAACTATGGCTACACCTTC
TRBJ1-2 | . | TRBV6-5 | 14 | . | CASSYDGGISGYTF | TGTGCCAGCAGTTACGACGGGGGGATATCGGGCTACACCTTC
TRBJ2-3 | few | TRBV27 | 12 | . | CASRTDTDTQYF | TGTGCCAGCAGGACTGACACAGATACGCAGTATTTT
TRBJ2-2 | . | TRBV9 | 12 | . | CASSVSTGELFF | TGTGCCAGCAGCGTATCGACCGGGGAGCTGTTTTTT
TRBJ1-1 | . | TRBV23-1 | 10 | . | CASTRAEAFF | TGCGCCAGCACACGGGCTGAAGCTTTCTTT
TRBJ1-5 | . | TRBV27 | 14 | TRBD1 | CASSVGQGAQPQHF | TGTGCCAGCAGTGTCGGACAGGGAGCACAGCCCCAGCATTTT
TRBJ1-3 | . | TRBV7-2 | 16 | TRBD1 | CASTGGRGSSGNTIYF | TGTGCCAGCACTGGGGGCAGGGGGAGCTCTGGAAACACCATATATTTT
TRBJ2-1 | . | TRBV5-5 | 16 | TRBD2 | CASSLGLAGSYNEQFF | TGTGCCAGCAGCTTGGGGCTAGCGGGCTCCTACAATGAGCAGTTCTTC
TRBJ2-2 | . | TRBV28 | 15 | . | CASSLRRENTGELFF | TGTGCCAGCAGTTTACGCCGGGAGAACACCGGGGAGCTGTTTTTT
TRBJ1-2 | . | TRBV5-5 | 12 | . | CASSSDSYGYTF | TGTGCCAGCAGCTCAGACAGCTATGGCTACACCTTC
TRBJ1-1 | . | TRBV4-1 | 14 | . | CASSRYPGRDEAFF | TGCGCCAGCAGCCGATATCCGGGGAGGGATGAAGCTTTCTTT
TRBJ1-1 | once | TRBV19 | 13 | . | CASSTRDYPEAFF | TGTGCCAGTAGTACTCGGGACTACCCTGAAGCTTTCTTT
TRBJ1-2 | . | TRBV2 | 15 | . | CASSEALTGSYGYTF | TGTGCCAGCAGTGAAGCGCTTACGGGGAGCTATGGCTACACCTTC
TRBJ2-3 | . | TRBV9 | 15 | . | CASSPRTGSTDTQYF | TGTGCCAGCAGCCCCCGCACGGGGAGCACAGATACGCAGTATTTT
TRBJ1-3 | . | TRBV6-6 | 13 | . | CASTRGSGNTIYF | TGTGCCAGCACCCGGGGCTCTGGAAACACCATATATTTT
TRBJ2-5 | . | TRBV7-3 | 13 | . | CASSPGAQETQYF | TGTGCCAGCAGCCCGGGAGCACAAGAGACCCAGTACTTC
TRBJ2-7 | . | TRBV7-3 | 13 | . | CASSLSREAEQYF | TGTGCCAGCAGCTTAAGCAGGGAGGCCGAGCAGTACTTC
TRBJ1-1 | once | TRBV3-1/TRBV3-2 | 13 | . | CASSQGPGTEAFF | TGTGCCAGCAGCCAAGGTCCAGGGACTGAAGCTTTCTTT
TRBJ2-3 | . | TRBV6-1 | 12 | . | CASSEGADTQYF | TGTGCCAGCAGTGAAGGAGCGGATACGCAGTATTTT
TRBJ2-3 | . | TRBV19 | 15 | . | CASSIGQPSPDTQYF | TGTGCCAGTAGTATAGGACAGCCATCGCCAGATACGCAGTATTTT
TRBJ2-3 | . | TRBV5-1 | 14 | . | CASSLAAGTDTQYF | TGCGCCAGCAGCTTGGCCGCGGGCACAGATACGCAGTATTTT
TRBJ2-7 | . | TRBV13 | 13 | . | CASSPEQGYEQYF | TGTGCCAGCAGCCCCGAACAGGGATACGAGCAGTACTTC
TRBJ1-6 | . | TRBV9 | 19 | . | CASSERGVGGERKNSPLHF | TGTGCCAGCAGCGAGAGGGGTGTAGGAGGGGAAAGGAAGAATTCACCCCTCCACTTT
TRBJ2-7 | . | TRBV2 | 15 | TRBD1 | CASRGWDRGAYEQYF | TGTGCCAGCAGGGGATGGGACAGGGGAGCCTACGAGCAGTACTTC
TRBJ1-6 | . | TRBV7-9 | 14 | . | CASNINRDNSPLHF | TGTGCCAGCAACATAAACAGAGATAATTCACCCCTCCACTTT
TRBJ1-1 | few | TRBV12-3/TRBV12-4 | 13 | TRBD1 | CASRIQGAGEAFF | TGTGCCAGCAGGATACAGGGGGCAGGTGAAGCTTTCTTT
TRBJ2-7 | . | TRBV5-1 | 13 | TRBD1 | CASSLEGADEQYF | TGCGCCAGCAGCTTGGAGGGGGCGGACGAGCAGTACTTC
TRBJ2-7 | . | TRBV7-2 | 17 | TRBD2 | CASSLVGTSGSSYEQYF | TGTGCCAGCAGCTTAGTAGGGACTAGCGGGAGCTCCTACGAGCAGTACTTC
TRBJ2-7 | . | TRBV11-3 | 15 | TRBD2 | CASSRDSGSAYEQYF | TGTGCCAGCAGTCGGGATAGCGGGAGTGCCTACGAGCAGTACTTC
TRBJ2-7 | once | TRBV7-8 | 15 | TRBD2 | CASSLGGGIAREQYF | TGTGCCAGCAGCTTAGGGGGGGGTATTGCTCGCGAGCAGTACTTC